This passage covers 17 T cell receptor beta chains from one sample sequenced in a study of blood T cells in healthy people across ages. Alongside a J-beta primer mix, a sample-barcoded 5' primer served in a second PCR lasting about 7 to 12 cycles. TCRdb passed the 5' RACE reads through MiXCR, listing each CDR3 protein once. Of about 1.4 million distinct CDR3 sequences in the sample, roughly 60% were seen once. What was sequenced was blood. These receptors all come from a man between 18 and 35 years old in good health.

The chain couples TRBV12-3 or TRBV12-4 to TRBJ1-2, with D hard to call. V lost 2 bases and J 3 bases, leaving 10 bases between the germline ends. The CDR3 is 14 residues long. For the CDR3, the DNA is TGTGCCAGCAGTTTATTGGGTCAATACTATGGCTACACCTTC. Encoded protein: CASSLLGQYYGYTF.

The chain couples TRBV7-9 to TRBJ2-1; 8 nucleotides agree with TRBD2. The J segment lost 8 bases and the V segment lost 8 bases, leaving 5 bases of the junction unmatched. The germline CDR1 and CDR2 sequences are SEHNR and FQNEAQ (reference sequence). The CDR3 is made up of 12 amino acids. The CDR3: CASGGLAYEQFF. Here the CDR3 DNA reads TGTGCCAGCGGCGGACTAGCCTATGAGCAGTTCTTC.

The chain uses TRBV11-1 and TRBJ2-5; TRBD1 agrees at 9 bases. The J call is doubtful: the DNA matches TRBJ2-7 better. CDR1 is SGHAT and CDR2 is FQDESV in the germline V gene (reference sequence). The CDR3 loop spans 14 amino acids. In DNA form, the CDR3 reads TGTGCCAGCAGTATCTCCGGACAGGGGTACGAGCAGTACTTC. Encoded protein: CASSISGQGYEQYF.

The chain employs TRBV7-2 and TRBJ1-1, with D possibly matching TRBD1 (5 bases). The CDR3 has 13 amino acids. The V gene lost 11 bases and the J gene lost 2 bases, with 15 bases spanning the gap. CDR1 and CDR2 (germline): SGHTA, FQGNSA. CDR3 region: CASYSGGNTEAFF. CDR3 DNA sequence: TGTGCCTCATACAGCGGGGGTAACACTGAAGCTTTCTTT.

The V and J genes are TRBV2 and TRBJ2-1; D ambiguous. The V end lost 7 bases, the J end lost 2 bases, and 18 bases lay between the germline ends. Germline V gene sequence: CDR1 SNHLY, CDR2 FYNNEI. The CDR3 loop spans 16 amino acids. The CDR3 DNA reads TGTGCCAGCAATCCAACCACAGCTGAACCCTACAATGAGCAGTTCTTC. Translated, it gives CASNPTTAEPYNEQFF.

J is TRBJ1-5 and V is TRBV15; no reliable D call. The V gene lost 4 bases and the J gene lost 0 bases, with 13 bases spanning the gap. The germline gives CDR1 LNHNV, CDR2 YYDKDF (reference sequence). This CDR3 contains 16 residues. CDR3 in DNA: TGTGCCACCAGCAATGGACCCAGATATAGCAATCAGCCCCAGCATTTT. Protein: CATSNGPRYSNQPQHF.

This clonotype was observed a handful of times. The rearrangement joins TRBV5-1 to TRBJ2-6, with a weak D call TRBD2 (7 bases). This CDR3 region has 18 residues. V was cut by 3 bases and J by 0 bases, with 16 bases left in between. Germline CDR1 is SGHRS and CDR2 is YFSETQ. This CDR3 is CASSSSGGGSSGANVLTF. CDR3 sequence (DNA): TGCGCCAGCAGCTCATCTGGGGGCGGGAGCTCTGGGGCCAACGTCCTGACTTTC.

The rearrangement links TRBV12-3 or TRBV12-4 to TRBJ2-1, with 7 bases that match TRBD1. The CDR3 is made up of 15 amino acids. V dropped 6 bases and J dropped 0; count of bases not matched to a gene: 5. CDR3 bases: TGTGCCAGCAGCCTACAGGGGATCTCCTACAATGAGCAGTTCTTC. Amino acid sequence: CASSLQGISYNEQFF.

V gene TRBV12-3 or TRBV12-4 combines with J gene TRBJ1-5; D unresolved. V was cut by 2 bases and J by 0 bases, with 14 bases left in between. The CDR3 runs to 17 residues. Here the CDR3 reads CASSLLAGGDSNQPQHF. CDR3 bases: TGTGCCAGCAGTTTATTGGCAGGCGGGGATAGCAATCAGCCCCAGCATTTT.

The chain employs TRBV20-1 and TRBJ2-1, with 10 bases aligning to TRBD2. This CDR3 contains 15 residues. From germline, CDR1 is DFQATT and CDR2 SNEGSKA (reference sequence). V trimming: 3 bases; J trimming: 4 bases; junction bases outside the gene matches: 6. Written as DNA, the CDR3 is TGCAGTGCTAGCGGAACACTAGCGGGGTACAATGAGCAGTTCTTC. Translating gives CSASGTLAGYNEQFF.

V gene TRBV20-1 combines with J gene TRBJ2-7, with D maybe TRBD1 (6 bases). This CDR3 region has 11 residues. Germline V gene sequence: CDR1 DFQATT, CDR2 SNEGSKA (reference sequence). Trimming removed 6 bases at V and 3 bases at J, with 9 bases between. The CDR3 DNA follows: TGCAGTGCGGAACAGGGCTACGAGCAGTACTTC. Its translation is CSAEQGYEQYF.

V is TRBV15 and J is TRBJ1-1; 8 bases fit TRBD1. Germline V gives CDR1 LNHNV, CDR2 YYDKDF (reference sequence). Trimming took 1 base from V and 12 from J; bases not matched to a gene: 7. CDR3 length equals 13 residues. The CDR3 sequence: CATSRVAGQETFF. The CDR3 nucleotides read TGTGCCACCAGCAGAGTAGCGGGACAGGAGACTTTCTTT.

The V and J genes are TRBV7-2 and TRBJ2-7; 12 bases align to TRBD2. The CDR3 extends over 15 amino acids. With V trimmed by 4 bases and J by 6 bases, 7 bases remained unmatched. Germline CDR1 reads SGHTA; CDR2 reads FQGNSA. CDR3 protein: CASSSIPGLAGEQYF. CDR3 in DNA: TGTGCCAGCAGCTCGATACCGGGACTAGCGGGCGAGCAGTACTTC.

This clonotype was found once. The gene calls are TRBV29-1 and TRBJ1-2, with D perhaps TRBD1 (6 bases). The V gene lost 0 bases and the J gene lost 10 bases, with 9 bases spanning the gap. Germline lookup yields CDR1 SQVTM and CDR2 ANQGSEA. This CDR3 contains 11 residues. DNA for the CDR3: TGCAGCGTTGAAGACGGACAGACCTACACCTTC. Protein: CSVEDGQTYTF. Complete variable domain (other parts from reference TRBV29-1 and TRBJ1-2): SAVISQKPSRDICQRGTSLTIQCQVDSQVTMMFWYRQQPGQSLTLIATANQGSEATYESGFVIDKFPISRPNLTFSTLTVSNMSPEDSSIYLCSVEDGQTYTFGSGTRLTVV.

The chain joins TRBV5-1 to TRBJ2-3; 7 nucleotides line up with TRBD2. This CDR3 contains 16 residues. V was pared by 2 bases and J by 2 bases, with 8 bases of the junction left unmatched. Germline V gene sequence: CDR1 SGHRS, CDR2 YFSETQ. CDR3 sequence reads: CASSFPVGGNTDTQYF. As DNA, the CDR3 is TGCGCCAGCAGCTTTCCGGTCGGGGGGAACACAGATACGCAGTATTTT.

There are a few counts of this clonotype. The gene calls are TRBV12-3 or TRBV12-4 and TRBJ2-1, with D hard to call. The V end was cut by 7 bases, the J end by 6 bases, with 16 bases between. The CDR3 loop spans 14 amino acids. The CDR3 bases are TGTGCCAGCACCACCGACTCCTTTCGCAATGAGCAGTTCTTC. It is translated as CASTTDSFRNEQFF.

This clonotype showed up just once. The rearrangement links TRBV12-5 to TRBJ1-1; no clear D. Germline V gene sequence: CDR1 LGHNT, CDR2 FRNRAP. The V end lost 2 bases, the J end lost 6 bases, and 13 bases lay between the germline ends. This CDR3 spans 14 amino acids. DNA for the CDR3: TGTGCTAGTGGTTTGCCCGCCCCTGGGGCTGAAGCTTTCTTT. Translated, it gives CASGLPAPGAEAFF.